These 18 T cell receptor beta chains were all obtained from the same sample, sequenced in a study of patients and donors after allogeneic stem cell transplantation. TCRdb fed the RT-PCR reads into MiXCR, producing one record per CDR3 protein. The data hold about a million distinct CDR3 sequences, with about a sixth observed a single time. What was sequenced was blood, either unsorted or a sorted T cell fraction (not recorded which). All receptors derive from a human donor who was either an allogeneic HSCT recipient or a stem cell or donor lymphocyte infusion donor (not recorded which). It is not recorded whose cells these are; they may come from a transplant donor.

CDR3 in DNA: TGTGCCTTGGGTTTGTTAGGATCCTACGAGCAGTACTTC. Residues: CALGLLGSYEQYF. The chain carries TRBV30 and TRBJ2-7; D unclear. Germline V lookup: CDR1 GTSNPN, CDR2 SVGIG (reference sequence). This CDR3 has 13 amino acids. The V end was cut by 7 bases, the J end by 1 base, with 14 bases between.

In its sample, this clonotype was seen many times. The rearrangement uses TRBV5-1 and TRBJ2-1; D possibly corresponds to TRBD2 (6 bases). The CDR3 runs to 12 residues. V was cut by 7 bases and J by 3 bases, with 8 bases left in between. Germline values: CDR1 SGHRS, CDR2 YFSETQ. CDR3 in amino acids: CASGTGYNEQFF. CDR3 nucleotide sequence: TGCGCCAGCGGGACTGGCTACAATGAGCAGTTCTTC. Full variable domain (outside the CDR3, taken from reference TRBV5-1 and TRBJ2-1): KAGVTQTPRYLIKTRGQQVTLSCSPISGHRSVSWYQQTPGQGLQFLFEYFSETQRNKGNFPGRFSGRQFSNSRSEMNVSTLELGDSALYLCASGTGYNEQFFGPGTRLTVL.

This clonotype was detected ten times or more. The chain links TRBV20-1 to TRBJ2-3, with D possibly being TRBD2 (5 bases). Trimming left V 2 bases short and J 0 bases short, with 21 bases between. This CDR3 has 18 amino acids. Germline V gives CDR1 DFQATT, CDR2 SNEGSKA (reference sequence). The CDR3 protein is CSARKRAWSGPSTDTQYF. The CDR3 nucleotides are TGCAGTGCTAGAAAGAGGGCATGGAGCGGTCCTAGCACAGATACGCAGTATTTT.

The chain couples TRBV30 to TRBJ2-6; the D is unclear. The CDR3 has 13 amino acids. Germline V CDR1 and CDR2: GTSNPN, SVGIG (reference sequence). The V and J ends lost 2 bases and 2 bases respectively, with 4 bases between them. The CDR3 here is CAWSLTGANVLTF. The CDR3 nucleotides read TGTGCCTGGAGTCTTACTGGGGCCAACGTCCTGACTTTC.

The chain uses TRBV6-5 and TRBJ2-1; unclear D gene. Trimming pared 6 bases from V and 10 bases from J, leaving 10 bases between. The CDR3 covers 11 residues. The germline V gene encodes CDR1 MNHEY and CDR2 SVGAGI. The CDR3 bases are TGTGCCAGCAGAGGCCTTTGGGAGCAGTTCTTC. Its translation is CASRGLWEQFF.

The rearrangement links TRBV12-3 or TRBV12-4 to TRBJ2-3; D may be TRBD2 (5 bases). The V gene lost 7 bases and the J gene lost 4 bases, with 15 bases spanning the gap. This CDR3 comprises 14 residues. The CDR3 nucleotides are TGTGCCAGCACTCAGGCTAGCCGGGCAGATACGCAGTATTTT. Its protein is CASTQASRADTQYF.

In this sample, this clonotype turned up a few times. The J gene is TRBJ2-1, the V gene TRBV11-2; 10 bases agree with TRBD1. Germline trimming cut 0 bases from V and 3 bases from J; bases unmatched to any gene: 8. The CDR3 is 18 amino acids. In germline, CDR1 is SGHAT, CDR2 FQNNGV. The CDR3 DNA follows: TGTGCCAGCAGCTTAGAAGACAGGGGGCGGTCAGGCTACAATGAGCAGTTCTTC. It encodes CASSLEDRGRSGYNEQFF.

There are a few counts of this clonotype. The CDR3: CASSLLWHGSGNTIYF. The DNA of the CDR3 is TGTGCCAGCAGTCTGCTCTGGCACGGCTCTGGAAACACCATATATTTT. The chain joins TRBV12-3 or TRBV12-4 to TRBJ1-3; no firm D call. The V end lost 5 bases, the J end lost 0 bases, and 14 bases lay between the germline ends. The CDR3 is 16 residues long.

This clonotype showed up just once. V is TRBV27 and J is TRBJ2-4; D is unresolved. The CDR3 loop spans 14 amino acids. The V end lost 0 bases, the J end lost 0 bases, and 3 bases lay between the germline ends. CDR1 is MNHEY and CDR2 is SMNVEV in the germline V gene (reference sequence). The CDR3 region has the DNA TGTGCCAGCAGTTTATCCCGAGCCAAAAACATTCAGTACTTC. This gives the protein CASSLSRAKNIQYF.

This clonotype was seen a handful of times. CDR3 sequence (DNA): TGTGCCAGCAGCCGAATGGACATTATTTTTGGAAACACCATATATTTT. It specifies CASSRMDIIFGNTIYF. This rearrangement joins TRBV7-2 to TRBJ1-3; possibly TRBD1 for D (5 bases). The CDR3 is 16 amino acids. Germline values: CDR1 SGHTA, CDR2 FQGNSA. The V end was cut by 5 bases, the J end by 3 bases, with 17 bases between.

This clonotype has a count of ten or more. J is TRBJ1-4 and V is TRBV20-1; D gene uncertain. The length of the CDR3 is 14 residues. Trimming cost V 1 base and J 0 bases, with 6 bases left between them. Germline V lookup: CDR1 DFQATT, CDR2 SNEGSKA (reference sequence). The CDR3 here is CSARGNPTNEKLFF. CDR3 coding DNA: TGCAGTGCTAGAGGGAACCCAACTAATGAAAAACTGTTTTTT.

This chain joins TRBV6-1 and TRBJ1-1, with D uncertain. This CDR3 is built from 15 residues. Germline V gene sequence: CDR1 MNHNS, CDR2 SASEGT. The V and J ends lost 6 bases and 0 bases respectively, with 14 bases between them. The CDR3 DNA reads TGTGCCAGCAGGGATTTAGGCCGACTGAACACTGAAGCTTTCTTT. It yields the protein CASRDLGRLNTEAFF.

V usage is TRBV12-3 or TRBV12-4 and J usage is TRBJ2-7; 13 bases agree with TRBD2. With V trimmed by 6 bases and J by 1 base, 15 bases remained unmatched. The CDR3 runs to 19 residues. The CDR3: CASSQIEGLAGPLSYEQYF. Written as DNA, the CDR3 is TGTGCCAGCAGCCAAATCGAGGGACTAGCGGGACCCCTATCCTACGAGCAGTACTTC.

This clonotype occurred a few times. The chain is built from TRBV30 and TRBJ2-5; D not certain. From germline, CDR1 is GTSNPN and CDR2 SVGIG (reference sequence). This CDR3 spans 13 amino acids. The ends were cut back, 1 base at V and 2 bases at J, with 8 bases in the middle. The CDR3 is CAWSGGRQETQYF. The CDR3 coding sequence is TGTGCCTGGAGTGGCGGTAGACAAGAGACCCAGTACTTC.

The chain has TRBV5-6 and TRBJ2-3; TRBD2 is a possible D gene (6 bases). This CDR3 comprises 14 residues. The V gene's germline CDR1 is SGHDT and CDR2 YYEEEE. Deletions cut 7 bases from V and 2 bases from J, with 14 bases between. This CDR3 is CASWVSGTTDTQYF. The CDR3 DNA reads TGTGCCAGCTGGGTTAGCGGAACCACAGATACGCAGTATTTT.

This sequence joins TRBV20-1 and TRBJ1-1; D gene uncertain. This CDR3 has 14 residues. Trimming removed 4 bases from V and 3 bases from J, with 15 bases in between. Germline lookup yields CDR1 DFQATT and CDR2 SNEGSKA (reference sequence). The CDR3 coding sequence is TGCAGTGCTATGACTGGGGATGGAGACACTGAAGCTTTCTTT. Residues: CSAMTGDGDTEAFF.

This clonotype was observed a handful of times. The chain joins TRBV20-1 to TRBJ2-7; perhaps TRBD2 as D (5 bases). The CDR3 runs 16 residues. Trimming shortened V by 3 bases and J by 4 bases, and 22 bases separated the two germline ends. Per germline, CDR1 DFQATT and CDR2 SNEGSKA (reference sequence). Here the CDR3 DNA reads TGCAGTGCTAGCTCCCGAGCCCGGGAAAACCTTTACGAGCAGTACTTC. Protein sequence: CSASSRARENLYEQYF.

The CDR3 coding sequence is TGTGCCAGCTGGGGCGACAGGGGCCCGTACGAGCAGTACTTC. Protein product: CASWGDRGPYEQYF. This chain uses TRBV12-3 or TRBV12-4 with TRBJ2-7, with TRBD1 matching over 8 bases. The trim removed 8 bases at V and 4 bases at J, leaving 10 bases unmatched. There are 14 residues in the CDR3.